Presented here are 7 T cell receptor beta chains from one specimen sequenced in a study of T cells in tuberculosis. The assay was immunoSEQ multiplex PCR, and TCRdb's table has in-frame clones only and misses some. The table includes 30,000 or so clones, about 84% detected once. Time point in this sample: new active TB diagnosis, blood taken before or within 7 days of starting treatment. The sample here was PBMCs, taken at tuberculosis diagnosis. The origin of the receptors is an adult with tuberculosis.

The V call is TRBV5-4, the J call TRBJ1-2; perhaps TRBD1 as D (5 bases). V was trimmed by 2 bases and J by 9 bases, leaving 17 bases between them. Germline lookup yields CDR1 SGHNT and CDR2 YYREEE (reference sequence). The CDR3 consists of 14 residues. CDR3 in amino acids: CASSFRETGVSYTF. As DNA, the CDR3 is TGTGCCAGCAGCTTTAGAGAGACGGGGGTGAGCTACACCTTC. The whole variable domain, remainder taken from reference TRBV5-4 and TRBJ1-2, is ETGVTQSPTHLIKTRGQQVTLRCSSQSGHNTVSWYQQALGQGPQFIFQYYREEENGRGNFPPRFSGLQFPNYSSELNVNALELDDSALYLCASSFRETGVSYTFGSGTRLTVV.

The genes are TRBV7-9 and TRBJ2-4; TRBD2 agrees at 7 bases. Germline V lookup: CDR1 SEHNR, CDR2 FQNEAQ (reference sequence). V lost 4 bases and J lost 7; bases outside the gene matches: 7. The CDR3 sequence is 14 residues long. CDR3 sequence (DNA): TGTGCCAGCAGCTCGTCAGCGGGATTGAACATTCAGTACTTC. The encoded protein is CASSSSAGLNIQYF.

This sequence joins TRBV9 and TRBJ2-5, with 14 bases fitting TRBD2. Trimming took 3 bases from V and 2 from J; bases not matched to a gene: 6. This CDR3 has 17 residues. Germline V lookup: CDR1 SGDLS, CDR2 YYNGEE. The CDR3 region is CASSAGTSGGLQETQYF. DNA for the CDR3: TGTGCCAGCAGCGCCGGGACTAGCGGGGGACTACAAGAGACCCAGTACTTC.

The chain is built from TRBV28 and TRBJ2-7; D perhaps matches TRBD1 (6 bases). Trimming shortened V by 5 bases and J by 6 bases, and 11 bases separated the two germline ends. CDR1 and CDR2 from the germline V gene are MDHEN and SYDVKM. This CDR3 spans 12 amino acids. The CDR3 DNA follows: TGTGCCAGCAGTCGCACAGGGTTCGAGCAGTACTTC. Translation gives CASSRTGFEQYF.

This chain connects TRBV12-5 to TRBJ2-3; TRBD1 is a possible D gene (5 bases). Per germline, CDR1 LGHNT and CDR2 FRNRAP. The V gene lost 5 bases and the J gene lost 5 bases, with 8 bases spanning the gap. This CDR3 has 12 residues. The CDR3 DNA reads TGTGCTAGTGGTCCAGGACAAGATACGCAGTATTTT. Protein sequence: CASGPGQDTQYF. Full variable domain (remainder filled in from reference TRBV12-5 and TRBJ2-3): DARVTQTPRHKVTEMGQEVTMRCQPILGHNTVFWYRQTMMQGLELLAYFRNRAPLDDSGMPKDRFSAEMPDATLATLKIQPSEPRDSAVYFCASGPGQDTQYFGPGTRLTVL.

The V and J genes are TRBV6-1 and TRBJ2-7, with 7 positions matching TRBD1. The CDR3 spans 13 residues. Trimming cost V 6 bases and J 2 bases; bases outside gene matches: 4. Germline-derived CDR1 and CDR2 are MNHNS and SASEGT. CDR3 region: CASSRDRAYEQYF. In DNA form, the CDR3 reads TGTGCCAGCAGCCGGGACAGAGCCTACGAGCAGTACTTC.

This clone was seen only once. This chain links TRBV6-4 with TRBJ1-3; D may be TRBD1 (6 bases). Germline assignment: CDR1 MRHNA and CDR2 SNTAGT. CDR3 length: 19 residues. The V end lost 10 bases, the J end lost 2 bases, and 30 bases lay between the germline ends. The CDR3 loop is CATPPRDTTILRTGNTIYF. CDR3 DNA sequence: TGTGCCACCCCTCCCCGGGACACCACTATTCTCCGTACTGGAAACACCATATATTTT.